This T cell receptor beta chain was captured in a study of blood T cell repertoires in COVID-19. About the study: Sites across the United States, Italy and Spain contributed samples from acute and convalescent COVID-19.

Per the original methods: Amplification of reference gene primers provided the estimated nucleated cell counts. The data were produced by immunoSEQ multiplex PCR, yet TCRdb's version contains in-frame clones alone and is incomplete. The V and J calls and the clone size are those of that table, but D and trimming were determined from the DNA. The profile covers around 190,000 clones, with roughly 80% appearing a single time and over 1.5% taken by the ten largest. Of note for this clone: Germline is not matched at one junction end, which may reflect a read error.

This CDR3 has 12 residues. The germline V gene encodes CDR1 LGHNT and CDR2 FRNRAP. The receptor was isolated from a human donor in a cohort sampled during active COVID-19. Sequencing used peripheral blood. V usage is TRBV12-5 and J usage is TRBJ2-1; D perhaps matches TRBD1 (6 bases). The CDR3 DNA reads TGTGCTAGTGGTACCACAGGGAATGGGCAGTTCTTC. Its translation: CASGTTGNGQFF.